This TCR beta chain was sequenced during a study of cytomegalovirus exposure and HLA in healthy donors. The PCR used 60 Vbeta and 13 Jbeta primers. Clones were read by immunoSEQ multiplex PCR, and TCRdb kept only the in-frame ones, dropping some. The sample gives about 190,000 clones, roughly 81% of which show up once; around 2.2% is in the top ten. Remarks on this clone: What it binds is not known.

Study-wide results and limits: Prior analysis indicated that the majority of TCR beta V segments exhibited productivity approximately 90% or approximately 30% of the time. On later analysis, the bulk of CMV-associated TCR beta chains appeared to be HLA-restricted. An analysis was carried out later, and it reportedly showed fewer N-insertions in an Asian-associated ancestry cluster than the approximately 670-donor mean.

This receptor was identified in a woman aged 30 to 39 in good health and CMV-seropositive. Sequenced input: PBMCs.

DNA of the CDR3: TGTGCCAGCAGCCCATGGACAGGCACTCCCGGAAACACCATATATTTT. This codes for CASSPWTGTPGNTIYF. The chain recombines TRBV7-8 with TRBJ1-3, with 7 bases that match TRBD1. CDR1 is SGHVS and CDR2 is FQNEAQ in the germline V gene. V was clipped by 5 bases and J by 4 bases; unmatched bases: 11. The CDR3 totals 16 residues.